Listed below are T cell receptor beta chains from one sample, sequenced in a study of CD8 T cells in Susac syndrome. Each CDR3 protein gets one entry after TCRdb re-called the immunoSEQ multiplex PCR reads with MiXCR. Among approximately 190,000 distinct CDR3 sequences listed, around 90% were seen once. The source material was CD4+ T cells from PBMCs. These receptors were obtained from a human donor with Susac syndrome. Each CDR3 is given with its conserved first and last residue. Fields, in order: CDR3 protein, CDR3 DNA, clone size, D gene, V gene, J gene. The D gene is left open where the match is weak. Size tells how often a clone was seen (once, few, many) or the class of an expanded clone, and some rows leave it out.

CDR3aa: CASSQEWGQGHVEQYF; CDR3nt: TGTGCCAGCAGCCAAGAGTGGGGACAGGGGCACGTGGAGCAGTACTTC; abundance: NA; d_gene: TRBD1; v_gene: TRBV4-2; j_gene: TRBJ2-7
CDR3aa: CASGLEDGIGGYTF; CDR3nt: TGTGCTAGTGGTTTGGAGGACGGGATTGGGGGCTACACCTTC; abundance: NA; d_gene: NA; v_gene: TRBV12-5; j_gene: TRBJ1-2
CDR3aa: CASTGQGAGEQYF; CDR3nt: TGTGCCAGCACGGGACAGGGGGCCGGAGAGCAGTACTTC; abundance: few; d_gene: TRBD1; v_gene: TRBV25-1; j_gene: TRBJ2-7
CDR3aa: CSAPRAGGRRTGELFF; CDR3nt: TGCAGTGCCCCCCGAGCGGGAGGAAGGCGCACCGGGGAGCTGTTTTTT; abundance: NA; d_gene: TRBD2; v_gene: TRBV20-1; j_gene: TRBJ2-2
CDR3aa: CASSLTQGEQYF; CDR3nt: TGTGCCAGCAGTTTAACCCAGGGCGAGCAGTACTTC; abundance: NA; d_gene: NA; v_gene: TRBV12-3/TRBV12-4; j_gene: TRBJ2-7
CDR3aa: CSASRAGGRETQYF; CDR3nt: TGCAGTGCTAGCCGAGCGGGAGGCCGTGAGACCCAGTACTTC; abundance: NA; d_gene: TRBD2; v_gene: TRBV20-1; j_gene: TRBJ2-5
CDR3aa: CATSYHRGYEAFF; CDR3nt: TGTGCCACCAGCTACCACAGGGGTTACGAAGCTTTCTTT; abundance: NA; d_gene: TRBD1; v_gene: TRBV15; j_gene: TRBJ1-1
CDR3aa: CASSLGGSVPSPGYTF; CDR3nt: TGTGCCAGCAGCTTGGGGGGATCAGTGCCCTCCCCAGGCTACACCTTC; abundance: NA; d_gene: NA; v_gene: TRBV5-6; j_gene: TRBJ1-2
CDR3aa: CASSQDPLAGGRETQYF; CDR3nt: TGTGCCAGCAGCCAAGATCCCTTAGCGGGAGGTAGAGAGACCCAGTACTTC; abundance: NA; d_gene: TRBD2; v_gene: TRBV4-2; j_gene: TRBJ2-5
CDR3aa: CASSLVLGGGETQYF; CDR3nt: TGTGCCAGCAGCTTAGTACTTGGCGGGGGGGAGACCCAGTACTTC; abundance: NA; d_gene: TRBD2; v_gene: TRBV7-2; j_gene: TRBJ2-5
CDR3aa: CSAVENTEAFF; CDR3nt: TGCAGTGCGGTAGAGAACACTGAAGCTTTCTTT; abundance: NA; d_gene: NA; v_gene: TRBV20-1; j_gene: TRBJ1-1
CDR3aa: CASSLRAGSETQYF; CDR3nt: TGTGCCAGCAGCCTCAGAGCGGGATCGGAGACCCAGTACTTC; abundance: NA; d_gene: TRBD2; v_gene: TRBV3-1; j_gene: TRBJ2-5
CDR3aa: CATQLGSNQPQHF; CDR3nt: TGTGCCACCCAACTAGGGAGCAATCAGCCCCAGCATTTT; abundance: NA; d_gene: NA; v_gene: TRBV19; j_gene: TRBJ1-5
CDR3aa: CSASDRKNIQYF; CDR3nt: TGCAGTGCTTCAGACAGAAAAAACATTCAGTACTTC; abundance: NA; d_gene: NA; v_gene: TRBV20-1; j_gene: TRBJ2-4
CDR3aa: CAWSVRDRETQYF; CDR3nt: TGTGCCTGGAGTGTACGGGACAGAGAGACCCAGTACTTC; abundance: NA; d_gene: TRBD1; v_gene: TRBV30; j_gene: TRBJ2-5
CDR3aa: CASRLKDGPSPIYGYTF; CDR3nt: TGTGCCAGCCGTTTAAAGGACGGCCCCTCGCCGATCTATGGCTACACCTTC; abundance: NA; d_gene: NA; v_gene: TRBV21-1; j_gene: TRBJ1-2
CDR3aa: CAWSVAGGCCRGAVFF; CDR3nt: NA; abundance: NA; d_gene: NA; v_gene: TRBV30; j_gene: TRBJ2-2
CDR3aa: CASRSDSYGYTF; CDR3nt: TGCGCCAGCCGATCGGACAGTTATGGCTACACCTTC; abundance: once; d_gene: NA; v_gene: TRBV5-1; j_gene: TRBJ1-2
CDR3aa: CASSLDSGQGEKLFF; CDR3nt: TGTGCCAGCAGCTTAGATTCGGGTCAGGGTGAAAAACTGTTTTTT; abundance: NA; d_gene: NA; v_gene: TRBV11-2; j_gene: TRBJ1-4
CDR3aa: CATTIQNNRDECYEQYF; CDR3nt: TGTGCCACCACCATACAGAATAACAGGGACGAATGCTACGAGCAGTACTTC; abundance: NA; d_gene: NA; v_gene: TRBV24-1; j_gene: TRBJ2-7
CDR3aa: CASAREVADTQYF; CDR3nt: TGTGCCAGCGCACGGGAGGTCGCAGATACGCAGTATTTT; abundance: NA; d_gene: TRBD2; v_gene: TRBV6-4; j_gene: TRBJ2-3
CDR3aa: CASRKGGNTEAFF; CDR3nt: TGTGCCAGCAGAAAGGGGGGGAACACTGAAGCTTTCTTT; abundance: NA; d_gene: NA; v_gene: TRBV28; j_gene: TRBJ1-1
CDR3aa: CASSGRGPQHF; CDR3nt: TGTGCCAGCAGCGGAAGAGGGCCCCAGCATTTT; abundance: NA; d_gene: NA; v_gene: TRBV21-1; j_gene: TRBJ1-5
CDR3aa: CASSQIVGAGVNTEAFF; CDR3nt: TGTGCCAGTAGTCAGATAGTAGGGGCAGGGGTTAACACTGAAGCTTTCTTT; abundance: NA; d_gene: NA; v_gene: TRBV19; j_gene: TRBJ1-1
CDR3aa: CASSQVNLVSYNEQFF; CDR3nt: TGCGCCAGCAGCCAAGTAAATTTAGTTAGTTACAATGAGCAGTTCTTC; abundance: NA; d_gene: NA; v_gene: TRBV4-1; j_gene: TRBJ2-1
CDR3aa: CASSITIQRDQPQHF; CDR3nt: TGTGCCAGTAGTATAACAATTCAGAGAGATCAGCCCCAGCATTTT; abundance: NA; d_gene: NA; v_gene: TRBV19; j_gene: TRBJ1-5
CDR3aa: CASNPAGARTEAFF; CDR3nt: TGTGCCAGTAACCCGGCGGGGGCGCGGACTGAAGCTTTCTTT; abundance: NA; d_gene: NA; v_gene: TRBV19; j_gene: TRBJ1-1
CDR3aa: CASSYSYGTGVDEKLFF; CDR3nt: TGTGCCAGCAGTTACTCTTACGGGACAGGGGTTGATGAAAAACTGTTTTTT; abundance: NA; d_gene: TRBD1; v_gene: TRBV6-5; j_gene: TRBJ1-4
CDR3aa: CASSKIGLAADTQYF; CDR3nt: TGCGCCAGCAGCAAAATAGGACTAGCGGCAGATACGCAGTATTTT; abundance: once; d_gene: TRBD2; v_gene: TRBV4-1; j_gene: TRBJ2-3
CDR3aa: CASSKERVYEQYF; CDR3nt: TGTGCCAGCAGCAAAGAGAGAGTCTACGAGCAGTACTTC; abundance: NA; d_gene: NA; v_gene: TRBV21-1; j_gene: TRBJ2-7
CDR3aa: CASSLTHSNQPQHF; CDR3nt: TGTGCCAGCAGCTTGACTCATAGCAATCAGCCCCAGCATTTT; abundance: NA; d_gene: NA; v_gene: TRBV5-6; j_gene: TRBJ1-5
CDR3aa: CASSTNQGTWGNQPQHF; CDR3nt: TGTGCCAGTAGTACAAATCAGGGGACGTGGGGCAATCAGCCCCAGCATTTT; abundance: NA; d_gene: NA; v_gene: TRBV19; j_gene: TRBJ1-5
CDR3aa: CASSLLGDRNYNEQFF; CDR3nt: TGTGCCAGCAGCCTGCTAGGGGACAGGAACTACAATGAGCAGTTCTTC; abundance: NA; d_gene: TRBD1; v_gene: TRBV3-1; j_gene: TRBJ2-1
CDR3aa: CASSQARGDGYTF; CDR3nt: TGTGCCAGCAGCCAAGCCCGAGGAGATGGCTACACCTTC; abundance: NA; d_gene: NA; v_gene: TRBV4-2; j_gene: TRBJ1-2
CDR3aa: CASSQDETDNEKLFF; CDR3nt: TGCGCCAGCAGCCAAGACGAGACGGATAATGAAAAACTGTTTTTT; abundance: NA; d_gene: NA; v_gene: TRBV4-1; j_gene: TRBJ1-4
CDR3aa: CASSVAGDGLGTEAFF; CDR3nt: TGTGCCAGCAGCGTAGCAGGGGACGGGTTGGGCACTGAAGCTTTCTTT; abundance: NA; d_gene: NA; v_gene: TRBV9; j_gene: TRBJ1-1
CDR3aa: CASSDPAGSSVTDTQYF; CDR3nt: TGCGCCAGCAGCGACCCAGCCGGGTCATCTGTCACAGATACGCAGTATTTT; abundance: NA; d_gene: NA; v_gene: TRBV5-1; j_gene: TRBJ2-3